This T cell receptor beta chain was sequenced during a study of metastatic and nonmetastatic thyroid tumors. Study background: Peripheral blood and tumor or nodule samples from malignant and benign thyroid patients were compared.

As originally analysed: What underpinned the distant-metastasis classifier for papillary thyroid cancer was the set of CDR3 differences across clinicopathological groups. TCRdb called clones again from the PCR reads with MiXCR. The V and J calls, along with clone size, are taken from TCRdb and not from the paper's own processing. The data contain roughly 70,000 clones, around 19% of them singletons. Among the patients, none had received any treatment before thyroid surgery. The CDR3 covers 16 residues. V was pared by 0 bases and J by 0 bases, with 5 bases of the junction left unmatched. Germline loops: CDR1 SGHDT, CDR2 YYEEEE.

The clonotype comes from a female donor with papillary thyroid cancer or a benign thyroid nodule (not recorded which). Some clones in this sample may be carry-over from other donors' samples. The source material was blood. The J gene is TRBJ1-2, the V gene TRBV5-6, with 7 bases aligning to TRBD1. The CDR3 DNA sequence: TGTGCCAGCAGCTTGGGGGACAGTTCAGCTAACTATGGCTACACCTTC. It specifies CASSLGDSSANYGYTF.